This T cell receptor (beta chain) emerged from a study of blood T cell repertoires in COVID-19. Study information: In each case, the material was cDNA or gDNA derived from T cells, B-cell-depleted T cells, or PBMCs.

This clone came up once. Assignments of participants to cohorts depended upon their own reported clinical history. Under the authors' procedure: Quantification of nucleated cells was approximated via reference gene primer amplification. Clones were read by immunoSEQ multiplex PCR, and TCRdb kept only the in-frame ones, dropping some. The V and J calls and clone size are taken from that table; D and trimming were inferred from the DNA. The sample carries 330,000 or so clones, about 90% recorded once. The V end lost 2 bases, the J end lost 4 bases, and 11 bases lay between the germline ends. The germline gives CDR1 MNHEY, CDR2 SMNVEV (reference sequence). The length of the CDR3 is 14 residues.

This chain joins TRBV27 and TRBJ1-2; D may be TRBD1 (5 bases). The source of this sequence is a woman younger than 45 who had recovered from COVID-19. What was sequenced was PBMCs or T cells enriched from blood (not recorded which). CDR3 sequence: CASSLNRQFYGYTF. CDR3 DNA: TGTGCCAGCAGTTTAAACAGGCAATTCTATGGCTACACCTTC.